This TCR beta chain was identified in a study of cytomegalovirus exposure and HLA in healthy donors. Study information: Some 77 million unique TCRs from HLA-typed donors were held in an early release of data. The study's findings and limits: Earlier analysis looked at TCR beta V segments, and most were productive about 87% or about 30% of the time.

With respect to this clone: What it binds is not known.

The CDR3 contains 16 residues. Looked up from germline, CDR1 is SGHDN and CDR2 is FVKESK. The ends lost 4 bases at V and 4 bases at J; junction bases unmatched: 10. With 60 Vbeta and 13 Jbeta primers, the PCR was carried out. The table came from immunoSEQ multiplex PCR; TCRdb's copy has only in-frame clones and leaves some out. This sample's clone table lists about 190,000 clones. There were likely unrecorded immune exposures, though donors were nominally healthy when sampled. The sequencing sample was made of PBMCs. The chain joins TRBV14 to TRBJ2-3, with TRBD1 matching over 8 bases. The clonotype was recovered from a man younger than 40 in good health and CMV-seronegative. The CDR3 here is CASSPPGTGRADTQYF. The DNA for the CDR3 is TGTGCCAGCAGCCCCCCCGGGACAGGAAGGGCAGATACGCAGTATTTT. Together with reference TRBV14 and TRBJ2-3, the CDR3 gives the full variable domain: EAGVTQFPSHSVIEKGQTVTLRCDPISGHDNLYWYRRVMGKEIKFLLHFVKESKQDESGMPNNRFLAERTGGTYSTLKVQPAELEDSGVYFCASSPPGTGRADTQYFGPGTRLTVL.